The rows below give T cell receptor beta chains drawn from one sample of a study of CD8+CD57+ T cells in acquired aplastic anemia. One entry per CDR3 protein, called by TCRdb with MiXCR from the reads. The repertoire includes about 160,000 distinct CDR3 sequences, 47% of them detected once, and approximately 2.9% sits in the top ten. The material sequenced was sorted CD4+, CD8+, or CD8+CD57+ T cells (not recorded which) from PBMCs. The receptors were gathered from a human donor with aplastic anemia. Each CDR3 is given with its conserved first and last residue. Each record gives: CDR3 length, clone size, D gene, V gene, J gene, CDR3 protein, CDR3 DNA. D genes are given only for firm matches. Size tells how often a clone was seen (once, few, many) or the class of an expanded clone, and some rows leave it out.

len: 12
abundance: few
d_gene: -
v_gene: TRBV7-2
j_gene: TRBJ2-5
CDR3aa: CASSTFRETQYF
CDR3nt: TGTGCCAGCAGCACTTTCAGGGAGACCCAGTACTTC

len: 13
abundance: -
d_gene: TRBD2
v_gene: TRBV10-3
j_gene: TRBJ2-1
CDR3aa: CAISNGLDNEQFF
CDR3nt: TGTGCCATCAGTAACGGACTAGACAATGAGCAGTTCTTC

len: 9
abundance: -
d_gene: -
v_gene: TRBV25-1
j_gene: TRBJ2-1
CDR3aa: CARGNEQFF
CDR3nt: TGTGCTAGAGGTAATGAGCAGTTCTTC

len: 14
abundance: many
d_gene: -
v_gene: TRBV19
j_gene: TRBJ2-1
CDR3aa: CASTVGSSYNEQFF
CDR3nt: TGTGCCAGTACCGTCGGGAGCTCCTACAATGAGCAGTTCTTC

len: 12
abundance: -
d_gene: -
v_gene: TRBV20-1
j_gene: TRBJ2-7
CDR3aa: CSARAGIYEQYF
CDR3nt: TGCAGTGCTAGGGCCGGGATCTACGAGCAGTACTTC

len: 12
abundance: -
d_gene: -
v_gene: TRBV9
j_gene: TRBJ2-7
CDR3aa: CASSGHGYEQYF
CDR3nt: TGTGCCAGCAGCGGTCACGGCTACGAGCAGTACTTC

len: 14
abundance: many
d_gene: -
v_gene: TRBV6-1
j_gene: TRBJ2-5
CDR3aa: CASIRLVGGETQYF
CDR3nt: TGTGCCAGCATTCGCTTAGTGGGGGGAGAGACCCAGTACTTC

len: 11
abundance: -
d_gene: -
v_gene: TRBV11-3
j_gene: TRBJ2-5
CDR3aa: CASSSIETQYF
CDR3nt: TGTGCCAGCAGCTCCATAGAGACCCAGTACTTC

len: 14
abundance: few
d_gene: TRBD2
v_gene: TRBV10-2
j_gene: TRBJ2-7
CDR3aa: CASGGAGGAYEQYF
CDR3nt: TGCGCCAGCGGAGGAGCGGGGGGGGCCTACGAGCAGTACTTC

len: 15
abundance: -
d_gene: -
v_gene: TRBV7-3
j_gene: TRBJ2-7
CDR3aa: CASSQDFAGSYEQYF
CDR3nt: TGCGCCAGCAGCCAAGATTTCGCAGGTTCCTACGAGCAGTACTTC

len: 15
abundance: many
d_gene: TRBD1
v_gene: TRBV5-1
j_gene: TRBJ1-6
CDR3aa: CASSLVQGGGSPLHF
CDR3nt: TGCGCCAGCAGCTTGGTACAGGGGGGTGGTTCACCCCTCCACTTT

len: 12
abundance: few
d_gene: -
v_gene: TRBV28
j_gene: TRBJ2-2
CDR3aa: CASRFAPGELFF
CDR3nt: TGTGCCAGCAGATTCGCCCCCGGGGAGCTGTTTTTT

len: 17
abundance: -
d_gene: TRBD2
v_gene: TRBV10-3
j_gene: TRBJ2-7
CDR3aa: CAISESRLAGGPYEQYF
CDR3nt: TGTGCCATCAGTGAGTCGCGACTAGCGGGAGGGCCCTACGAGCAGTACTTC

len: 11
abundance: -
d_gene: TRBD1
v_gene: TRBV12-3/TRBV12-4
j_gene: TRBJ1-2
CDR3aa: CASRGRGGYTF
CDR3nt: TGTGCCAGCAGGGGCAGGGGGGGCTACACCTTC

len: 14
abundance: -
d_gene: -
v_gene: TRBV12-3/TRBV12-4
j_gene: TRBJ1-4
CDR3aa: CASTRPDRNEKLFF
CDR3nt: TGTGCCAGCACCCGACCCGACAGAAATGAAAAACTGTTTTTT

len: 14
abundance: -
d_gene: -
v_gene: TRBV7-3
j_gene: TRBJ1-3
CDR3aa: CASNPTVSGNTIYF
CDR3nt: TGTGCCAGTAATCCGACCGTCTCTGGAAACACCATATATTTT

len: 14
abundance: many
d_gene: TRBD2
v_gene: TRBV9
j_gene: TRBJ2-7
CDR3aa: CASSPASGYYEQYF
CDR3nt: TGTGCCAGCAGCCCGGCTAGCGGGTACTACGAGCAGTACTTC

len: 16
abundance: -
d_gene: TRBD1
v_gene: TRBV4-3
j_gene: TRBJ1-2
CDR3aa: CASSPDGQARGYGYTF
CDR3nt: TGCGCCAGCAGCCCCGACGGACAGGCCCGCGGCTATGGCTACACCTTC

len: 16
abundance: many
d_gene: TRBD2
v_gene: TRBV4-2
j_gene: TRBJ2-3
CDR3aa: CASSQPGGSPTDTQYF
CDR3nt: TGTGCCAGCAGTCAGCCTGGCGGGAGCCCCACAGATACGCAGTATTTT

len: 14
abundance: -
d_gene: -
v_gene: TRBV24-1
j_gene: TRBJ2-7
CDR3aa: CASSEYRTAYEQYF
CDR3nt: TGTGCCAGCAGTGAATATAGGACGGCCTACGAGCAGTACTTC

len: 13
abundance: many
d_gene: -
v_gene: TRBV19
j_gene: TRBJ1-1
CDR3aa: CASSMGRNTEAFF
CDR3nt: TGTGCCAGTAGTATGGGTAGGAACACTGAAGCTTTCTTT

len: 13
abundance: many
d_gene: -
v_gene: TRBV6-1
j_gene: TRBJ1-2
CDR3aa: CASSPTGSEGYTF
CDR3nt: TGTGCCAGCAGTCCCACAGGGTCGGAGGGCTACACCTTC

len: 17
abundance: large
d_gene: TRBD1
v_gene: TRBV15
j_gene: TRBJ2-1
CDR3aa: CATSSSRSGQGLNEQFF
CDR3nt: TGTGCCACCAGCAGCTCCAGGTCGGGACAGGGGTTGAATGAGCAGTTCTTC

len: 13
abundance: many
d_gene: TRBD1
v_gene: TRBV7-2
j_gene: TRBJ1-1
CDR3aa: CASRSRQGSEAFF
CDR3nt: TGTGCCAGCAGATCAAGACAGGGGAGTGAAGCTTTCTTT

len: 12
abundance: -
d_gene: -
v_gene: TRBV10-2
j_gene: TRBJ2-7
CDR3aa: CASSEIEDEQYF
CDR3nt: TGCGCCAGCAGCGAAATCGAGGACGAGCAGTACTTC

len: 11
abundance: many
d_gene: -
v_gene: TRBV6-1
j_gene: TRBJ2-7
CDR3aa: CASTGSYEQYF
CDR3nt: TGTGCCAGCACGGGCAGCTACGAGCAGTACTTC

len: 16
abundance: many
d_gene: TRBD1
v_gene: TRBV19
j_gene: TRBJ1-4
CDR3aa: CASSIPPGQLNEKLFF
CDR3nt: TGTGCCAGTAGTATCCCACCGGGACAGCTCAATGAAAAACTGTTTTTT

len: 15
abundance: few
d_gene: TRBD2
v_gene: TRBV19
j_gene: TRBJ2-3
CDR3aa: CASETGTSGSDTQYF
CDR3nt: TGTGCCAGTGAAACCGGGACTAGCGGGTCAGATACGCAGTATTTT

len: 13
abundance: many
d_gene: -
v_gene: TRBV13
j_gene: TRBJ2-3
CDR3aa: CASTSFNLDTQYF
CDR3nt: TGTGCCAGCACCTCGTTTAATCTGGATACGCAGTATTTT

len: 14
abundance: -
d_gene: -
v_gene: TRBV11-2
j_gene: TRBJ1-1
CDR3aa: CASRMAGRNTEAFF
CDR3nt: TGTGCCAGCAGAATGGCGGGACGGAACACTGAAGCTTTCTTT

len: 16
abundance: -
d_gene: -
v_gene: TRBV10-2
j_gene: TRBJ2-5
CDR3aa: CASSLDPGEGQETQYF
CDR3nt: TGCGCCAGCAGTCTGGACCCGGGAGAGGGGCAAGAGACCCAGTACTTC

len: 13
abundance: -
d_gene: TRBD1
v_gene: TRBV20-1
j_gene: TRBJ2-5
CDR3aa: CSARVGQGETQYF
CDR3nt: TGCAGTGCTAGAGTGGGACAGGGGGAGACCCAGTACTTC

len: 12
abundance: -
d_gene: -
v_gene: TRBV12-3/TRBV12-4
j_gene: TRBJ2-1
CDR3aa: CASSCSYNEQFF
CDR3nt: TGTGCCAGCAGCTGTTCCTACAATGAGCAGTTCTTC

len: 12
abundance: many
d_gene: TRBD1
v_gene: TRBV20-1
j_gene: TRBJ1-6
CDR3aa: CSATDRVSPLHF
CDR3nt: TGCAGTGCCACGGACAGGGTTTCACCCCTCCACTTT

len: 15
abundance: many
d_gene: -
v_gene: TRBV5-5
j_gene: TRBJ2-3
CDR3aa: CASSLQLPSTDTQYF
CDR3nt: TGTGCCAGCAGCTTGCAACTTCCTAGCACAGATACGCAGTATTTT

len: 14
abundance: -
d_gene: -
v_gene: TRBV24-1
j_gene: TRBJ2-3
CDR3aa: CASRTRDSTDTQYF
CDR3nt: TGTGCCAGCAGGACCCGGGATAGCACAGATACGCAGTATTTT

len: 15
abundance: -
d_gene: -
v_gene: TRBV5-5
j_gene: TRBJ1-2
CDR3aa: CASSLSGGGNYGYTF
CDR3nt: TGTGCCAGCAGCTTGTCCGGAGGAGGAAACTATGGCTACACCTTC

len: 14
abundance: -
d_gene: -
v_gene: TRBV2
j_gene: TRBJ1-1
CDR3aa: CASSGGAGFTEAFF
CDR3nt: TGTGCCAGCAGTGGGGGAGCAGGGTTCACTGAAGCTTTCTTT

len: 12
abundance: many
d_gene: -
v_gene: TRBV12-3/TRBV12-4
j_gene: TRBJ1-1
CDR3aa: CASSSAYGEAFF
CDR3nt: TGTGCCAGCAGTTCCGCATACGGTGAAGCTTTCTTT

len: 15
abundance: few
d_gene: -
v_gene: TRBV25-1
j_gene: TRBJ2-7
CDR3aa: CASSESGSSSYEQYF
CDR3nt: TGTGCCAGCAGTGAATCTGGGTCTAGCTCCTACGAGCAGTACTTC

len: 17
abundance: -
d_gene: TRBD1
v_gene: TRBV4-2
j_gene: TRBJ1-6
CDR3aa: CASSPPGTGISASPLHF
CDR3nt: TGTGCCAGCAGCCCCCCCGGGACAGGGATTTCGGCTTCACCCCTCCACTTT

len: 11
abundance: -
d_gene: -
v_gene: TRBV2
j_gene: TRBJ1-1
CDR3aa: CASSGNSEAFF
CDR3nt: TGTGCCAGCAGCGGCAATAGTGAAGCTTTCTTT

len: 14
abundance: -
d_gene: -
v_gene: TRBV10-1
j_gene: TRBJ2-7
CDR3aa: CATGVWRFSHEQYF
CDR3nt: TGCGCCACGGGGGTGTGGAGATTCTCCCACGAGCAGTACTTC

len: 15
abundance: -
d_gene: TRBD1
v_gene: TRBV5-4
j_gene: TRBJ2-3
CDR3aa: CASSLAGGRGDTQYF
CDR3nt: TGTGCCAGCAGCTTGGCAGGGGGCCGGGGAGATACGCAGTATTTT

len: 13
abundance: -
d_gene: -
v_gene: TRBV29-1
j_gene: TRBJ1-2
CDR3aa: CSVVFGASYGYTF
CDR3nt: TGCAGCGTTGTGTTCGGGGCCAGCTATGGCTACACCTTC

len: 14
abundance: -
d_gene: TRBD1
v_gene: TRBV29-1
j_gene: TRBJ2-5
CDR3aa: CSVPEGQGLRTQYF
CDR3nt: TGCAGCGTTCCAGAGGGACAGGGTCTTCGGACCCAGTACTTC

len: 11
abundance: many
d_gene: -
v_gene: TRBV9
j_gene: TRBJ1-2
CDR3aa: CASRGDYGYTF
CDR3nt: TGTGCCAGCCGGGGGGACTATGGCTACACCTTC

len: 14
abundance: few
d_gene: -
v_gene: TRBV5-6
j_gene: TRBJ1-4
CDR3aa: CASSLQGRVEKLFF
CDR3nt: TGTGCCAGCAGCTTGCAGGGGCGTGTTGAAAAACTGTTTTTT

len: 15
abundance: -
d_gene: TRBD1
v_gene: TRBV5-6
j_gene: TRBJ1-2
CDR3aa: CASSLRRTGSYGYTF
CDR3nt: TGTGCCAGCAGCCTACGTAGGACAGGGAGCTATGGCTACACCTTC

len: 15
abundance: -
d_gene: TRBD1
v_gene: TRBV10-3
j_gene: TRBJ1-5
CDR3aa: CAISEPGQGPGPQHF
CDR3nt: TGTGCCATCAGTGAGCCGGGACAGGGCCCAGGGCCCCAGCATTTT

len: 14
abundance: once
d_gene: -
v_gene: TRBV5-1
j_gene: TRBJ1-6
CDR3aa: CASSGDIQTAPLHF
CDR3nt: TGCGCCAGCAGCGGGGACATCCAAACTGCACCCCTCCACTTT

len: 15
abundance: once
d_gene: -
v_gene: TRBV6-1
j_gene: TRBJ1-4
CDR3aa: CASSLLQGTNEKLLF
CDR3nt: TGTGCCAGCAGTCTACTACAGGGAACTAATGAAAAACTGCTCTTT

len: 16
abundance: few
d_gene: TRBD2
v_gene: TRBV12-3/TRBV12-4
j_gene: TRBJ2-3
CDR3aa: CASRYSGTSAADTQYF
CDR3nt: TGTGCCAGCAGGTACTCCGGGACTAGCGCGGCAGATACGCAGTATTTT

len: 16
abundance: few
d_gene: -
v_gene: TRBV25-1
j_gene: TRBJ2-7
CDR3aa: CASSLIQGAIRYEQYF
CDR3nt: TGTGCCAGCAGTTTAATACAAGGGGCGATTCGGTACGAGCAGTACTTC

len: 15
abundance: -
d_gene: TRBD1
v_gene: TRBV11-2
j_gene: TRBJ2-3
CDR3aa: CASSETGGITDTQYF
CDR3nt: TGTGCCAGCAGCGAGACAGGGGGGATCACAGATACGCAGTATTTT

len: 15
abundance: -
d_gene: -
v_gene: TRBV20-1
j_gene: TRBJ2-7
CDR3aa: CSARDDRDYAYEQYF
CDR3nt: TGCAGTGCTAGAGATGACAGGGACTACGCCTACGAGCAGTACTTC

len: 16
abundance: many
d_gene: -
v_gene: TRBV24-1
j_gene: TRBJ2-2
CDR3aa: CATRTSGDINTGELFF
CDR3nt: TGTGCCACCAGGACCAGCGGAGATATTAACACCGGGGAGCTGTTTTTT

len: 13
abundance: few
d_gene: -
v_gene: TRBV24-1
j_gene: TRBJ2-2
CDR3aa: CATSLGVTGELFF
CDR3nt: TGTGCCACCAGCTTAGGGGTCACCGGGGAGCTGTTTTTT